The 20 T cell receptor beta chains below all came from one sample that was sequenced in a study of blood T cell repertoires in COVID-19 (dated by TCRdb to the early 2020s). Receptor amplification or capture employed the immunoSEQ multiplex PCR assay. The table comes from immuneACCESS by way of TCRdb, which keeps in-frame sequences with V and J called. Part of the clones is missing from these tables; in studies checked, under half for an unresolved V gene and the rest for unknown reasons. The sample contains fewer than 400,000 clones, about 83% of them found a single time. The ten biggest clones cover 2.5% to 3% of the sample. The specimen was peripheral blood. The receptors were gathered from a man under 40 with active or convalescent COVID-19.

V and J are TRBV27 and TRBJ2-7, with D maybe TRBD2 (5 bases). V lost 6 bases, J lost 5 bases, and 14 bases lay in between. The germline V gene encodes CDR1 MNHEY and CDR2 SMNVEV (reference sequence). The CDR3 is 13 residues long. In DNA, the CDR3 is TGTGCCAGCAGCCGAGGAACCGGGGACGAGCAGTACTTC. Its protein product is CASSRGTGDEQYF.

This clone was observed once. CDR3 residues: CASSEDKRWQETQYF. The DNA of the CDR3 is TGTGCCAGCAGTGAGGACAAGAGGTGGCAAGAGACCCAGTACTTC. The rearrangement uses TRBV6-1 and TRBJ2-5; maybe TRBD1 (5 bases). V lost 3 bases, J lost 2 bases, and 13 bases lay in between. CDR1 and CDR2 (germline): MNHNS, SASEGT. CDR3 size: 15 residues.

The rearrangement uses TRBV6-4 and TRBJ2-1, with 12 bases identical to TRBD2. V gave up 6 bases and J gave up 8 bases; unmatched junction bases: 5. The CDR3 contains 14 residues. Germline CDR1 and CDR2: MRHNA and SNTAGT. The CDR3, as DNA: TGTGCCAGCAGCTCTAGCGGGGGGGTTGATGAGCAGTTCTTC. It encodes CASSSSGGVDEQFF.

The chain joins TRBV28 to TRBJ1-1; 7 bases fit TRBD1. The CDR3 covers 15 residues. The J segment lost 3 bases and the V segment lost 5 bases, leaving 9 bases of the junction unmatched. The germline V gene encodes CDR1 MDHEN and CDR2 SYDVKM. Written as DNA, the CDR3 is TGTGCCAGCAGTCTCAGGGGGACAGCCGACACTGAAGCTTTCTTT. Translating gives CASSLRGTADTEAFF.

J is TRBJ2-3 and V is TRBV11-1; possibly TRBD2 for D (6 bases). CDR3 length equals 15 residues. Germline CDR1 and CDR2: SGHAT and FQDESV (reference sequence). V was shortened by 1 base and J by 5 bases, with 13 bases between the two germline ends. The CDR3 sequence: CASSLGSGVRDTQYF. The CDR3 DNA follows: TGTGCCAGCAGCTTAGGTAGCGGCGTGAGAGATACGCAGTATTTT.

The chain links TRBV7-3 to TRBJ2-2; TRBD2 matches 9 bases. J gave up 0 bases and V 1 base, and 12 bases lay outside the gene matches. The germline gives CDR1 SGHTA, CDR2 FQGTGA. The CDR3 loop spans 20 amino acids. CDR3 residues: CASSLIGTSRTRTNTGELFF. The CDR3 DNA follows: TGTGCCAGCAGCTTAATCGGGACTAGCAGGACCCGAACGAACACCGGGGAGCTGTTTTTT.

V and J are TRBV19 and TRBJ1-3, with a weak D call TRBD1 (6 bases). Germline V gives CDR1 LNHDA, CDR2 SQIVND (reference sequence). This CDR3 contains 14 residues. The V end lost 5 bases, the J end lost 6 bases, and 14 bases lay between the germline ends. In DNA, the CDR3 is TGTGCCAGTAGTGACCGGGACAAAGAAAACACCATATATTTT. Translation: CASSDRDKENTIYF.

This clone was seen once. The J gene is TRBJ1-2, the V gene TRBV6-1; TRBD1 aligns across 7 bases. This CDR3 region has 14 residues. CDR1 is MNHNS, CDR2 SASEGT, per germline. V shed 0 bases and J 4 bases; nucleotides not matched to a gene: 2. The CDR3 here is CASSEAGDSYGYTF. CDR3 nucleotide sequence: TGTGCCAGCAGTGAAGCGGGGGACAGCTATGGCTACACCTTC.

The chain combines TRBV11-2 with TRBJ1-1; D perhaps matches TRBD1 (6 bases). The CDR3 has 17 amino acids. Trimming shortened V by 1 base and J by 0 bases, and 15 bases separated the two germline ends. Germline CDR1 reads SGHAT; CDR2 reads FQNNGV. The CDR3 nucleotides read TGTGCCAGCAGCTTAGGCACCGGACAGCATATGAACACTGAAGCTTTCTTT. Translating gives CASSLGTGQHMNTEAFF.

The V call is TRBV7-3, the J call TRBJ2-5; the match to TRBD2 covers 7 bases. Trimming took 1 base from V and 5 from J; bases not matched to a gene: 4. CDR3 length equals 14 residues. Germline loops: CDR1 SGHTA, CDR2 FQGTGA. The CDR3 sequence: CASSLRAGRETQYF. The CDR3 bases are TGTGCCAGCAGCTTAAGGGCCGGGAGGGAGACCCAGTACTTC. Together with reference TRBV7-3 and TRBJ2-5, the CDR3 gives the full variable domain: GAGVSQTPSNKVTEKGKYVELRCDPISGHTALYWYRQSLGQGPEFLIYFQGTGAADDSGLPNDRFFAVRPEGSVSTLKIQRTERGDSAVYLCASSLRAGRETQYFGPGTRLLVL.

The chain carries TRBV30 and TRBJ2-5; D remains unclear. Trimming took off 3 bases at V and 5 bases at J, with 10 bases between the two ends. Germline V CDR1 and CDR2: GTSNPN, SVGIG (reference sequence). This CDR3 is built from 12 residues. This CDR3 reads CAWSPSRETQYF. Here the CDR3 DNA reads TGTGCCTGGAGCCCCTCCCGGGAGACCCAGTACTTC.

The rearrangement joins TRBV29-1 to TRBJ2-1; D remains ambiguous. V was pared by 2 bases and J by 7 bases, with 9 bases between. The V gene's germline CDR1 is SQVTM and CDR2 ANQGSEA. CDR3 length: 12 amino acids. CDR3 nucleotides: TGCAGCGTTGAACCAGGAACTAATGAGCAGTTCTTC. As protein: CSVEPGTNEQFF.

This clone was counted once. This chain links TRBV4-2 with TRBJ1-5; no reliable D call. Germline loops: CDR1 LGHNA, CDR2 YNFKEQ. Trimming removed 1 base at V and 11 bases at J, with 15 bases between. The CDR3 is made up of 14 amino acids. The CDR3 DNA reads TGTGCCAGCAGCCAAGGGAGAGGGCAATCGGCCCAGCATTTT. This gives the protein CASSQGRGQSAQHF.

The chain's CDR3 is CASGRREETQYF. DNA of the CDR3: TGTGCTAGTGGCCGCAGGGAAGAGACCCAGTACTTC. The rearrangement uses TRBV12-5 and TRBJ2-5; D is perhaps TRBD1 (5 bases). CDR1 and CDR2 from the germline V gene are LGHNT and FRNRAP. V was pared by 6 bases and J by 3 bases, with 8 bases between. The CDR3 is made up of 12 amino acids.

This chain joins TRBV4-3 and TRBJ1-3; 7 nucleotides agree with TRBD1. V shed 0 bases and J 4 bases; nucleotides not matched to a gene: 9. The CDR3 spans 17 residues. Germline V CDR1 and CDR2: LGHNA, YSLEER. Here the CDR3 DNA reads TGCGCCAGCAGCCAAGAGTATGAGGGGGCGCGGGGAAACACCATATATTTT. Protein: CASSQEYEGARGNTIYF.

This chain connects TRBV6-2 or TRBV6-3 to TRBJ2-1; possible D gene TRBD2, 5 bases. The CDR3 has 15 residues. V lost 7 bases to trimming and J lost 2 bases, with 15 bases between them. Germline V gene lookup returns CDR1 MNHEY and CDR2 SVGEGT. This chain's CDR3 is CASTPRDVTYNEQFF. The CDR3, as DNA: TGTGCCAGCACCCCCCGGGATGTAACCTACAATGAGCAGTTCTTC.

The chain combines TRBV5-6 with TRBJ2-7; unclear D gene. The CDR3 loop spans 13 amino acids. Germline CDR1 is SGHDT and CDR2 is YYEEEE. Trimming cost V 4 bases and J 3 bases, with 11 bases left between them. CDR3 sequence (DNA): TGTGCCAGCAGCCAGGATCGGTTCTACGAGCAGTACTTC. Translating it yields CASSQDRFYEQYF.

The chain couples TRBV18 to TRBJ2-3; TRBD2 aligns across 7 bases. The CDR3 contains 15 residues. Trimming removed 6 bases from V and 1 base from J; junction bases left unmatched: 7. The germline V gene encodes CDR1 KGHSH and CDR2 LQKENI. The CDR3 DNA reads TGTGCCAGCTCGGGGGGGACCCTTGGCACAGATACGCAGTATTTT. This translates into CASSGGTLGTDTQYF. The complete variable domain, with remaining parts taken from reference TRBV18 and TRBJ2-3, reads NAGVMQNPRHLVRRRGQEARLRCSPMKGHSHVYWYRQLPEEGLKFMVYLQKENIIDESGMPKERFSAEFPKEGPSILRIQQVVRGDSAAYFCASSGGTLGTDTQYFGPGTRLTVL.

The chain combines TRBV6-4 with TRBJ2-1; D possibly corresponds to TRBD2 (6 bases). Trimming stripped 4 bases from V and 6 bases from J, with 16 bases between. Germline V gives CDR1 MRHNA, CDR2 SNTAGT. The CDR3 consists of 15 residues. CDR3 nucleotides: TGTGCCAGCAGTGCCGGAGCGGGCCTCCCCAATGAGCAGTTCTTC. This sequence encodes CASSAGAGLPNEQFF.

The chain is built from TRBV7-3 and TRBJ2-3, with D hard to call. The CDR3 runs to 15 residues. CDR1 and CDR2 (germline): SGHTA, FQGTGA. Trimming stripped 2 bases from V and 0 bases from J, with 9 bases between. For the CDR3, the DNA is TGTGCCAGCAGCTTAGCCCCCGGGAGCACAGATACGCAGTATTTT. This sequence encodes CASSLAPGSTDTQYF.